Following are 24 T cell receptor beta chains from one sample sequenced in a study of T cell changes during pregnancy in multiple sclerosis. Clones were read by immunoSEQ multiplex PCR, and TCRdb kept only the in-frame ones, dropping some. The table includes under 80,000 clones, just over 90% detected once. Sequencing was performed on CD4+ T cells from peripheral blood mononuclear cells, taken in the second trimester of pregnancy. Receptors were obtained from a female donor with multiple sclerosis, enrolled in a pregnancy study.

The chain recombines TRBV7-3 with TRBJ2-3; TRBD2 aligns across 8 bases. This CDR3 comprises 18 residues. The germline V gene has CDR1 SGHTA and CDR2 FQGTGA. With V trimmed by 5 bases and J by 7 bases, 20 bases remained unmatched. The CDR3 DNA sequence: TGTGCCAGCAGCCCGGTCGGGGGGGGAGGACAGTTCCGTAATACGCAGTATTTT. Residues: CASSPVGGGGQFRNTQYF. The entire variable domain, with the rest obtained from reference TRBV7-3 and TRBJ2-3, is as follows: GAGVSQTPSNKVTEKGKYVELRCDPISGHTALYWYRQSLGQGPEFLIYFQGTGAADDSGLPNDRFFAVRPEGSVSTLKIQRTERGDSAVYLCASSPVGGGGQFRNTQYFGPGTRLTVL.

The V and J genes are TRBV7-8 and TRBJ1-6, with TRBD1 as a possible D gene (5 bases). Trimming removed 0 bases from V and 4 bases from J, with 13 bases in between. The CDR3 consists of 17 residues. Germline CDR1 reads SGHVS; CDR2 reads FQNEAQ. In DNA form, the CDR3 reads TGTGCCAGCAGCTTAGCAGGGGTCATTACTTATAATTCACCCCTCCACTTT. Encoded protein: CASSLAGVITYNSPLHF.

The rearrangement uses TRBV19 and TRBJ1-4; D remains ambiguous. The length of the CDR3 is 13 residues. Trimming shortened V by 3 bases and J by 4 bases, and 6 bases separated the two germline ends. CDR1 LNHDA and CDR2 SQIVND come from the germline V gene (reference sequence). For the CDR3, the DNA is TGTGCCAGTAGTATTGTGAGTAATGAAAAACTGTTTTTT. Protein: CASSIVSNEKLFF.

This chain connects TRBV15 to TRBJ2-7; D not certain. V lost 1 base and J 1 base, leaving 2 bases between the germline ends. Germline loops: CDR1 LNHNV, CDR2 YYDKDF (reference sequence). The CDR3 has 12 residues. CDR3 sequence (DNA): TGTGCCACCAGCAGAGTATCCTACGAGCAGTACTTC. This gives the protein CATSRVSYEQYF.

The CDR3 is CASSLANTQYF. CDR3 coding DNA: TGTGCCAGCAGCTTAGCCAATACGCAGTATTTT. The chain carries TRBV7-2 and TRBJ2-3; D call uncertain. V shed 0 bases and J shed 7 bases, with 2 bases lying between them. Germline loops: CDR1 SGHTA, CDR2 FQGNSA. This CDR3 has 11 residues.

The J gene is TRBJ2-1, the V gene TRBV6-5; 9 bases match TRBD2. Germline CDR1 and CDR2: MNHEY and SVGAGI. J was trimmed by 6 bases and V by 3 bases; bases with no gene match: 6. This CDR3 comprises 15 residues. CDR3 residues: CASSYTGLAPNEQFF. DNA for the CDR3: TGTGCCAGCAGTTATACGGGACTAGCCCCCAATGAGCAGTTCTTC.

The chain is built from TRBV27 and TRBJ2-3, with 12 bases fitting TRBD2. The CDR3 totals 17 residues. The germline V gene has CDR1 MNHEY and CDR2 SMNVEV (reference sequence). The V gene end was trimmed by 2 bases and the J gene end by 0 bases; junction bases not matched to a gene: 3. The CDR3, as DNA: TGTGCCAGCAGTTTACTAGCGGGAGGGCCTAGCACAGATACGCAGTATTTT. It encodes CASSLLAGGPSTDTQYF.

V and J are TRBV6-1 and TRBJ1-2; TRBD1 matches at 7 bases. V trimming: 1 base; J trimming: 4 bases; junction bases outside the gene matches: 3. The CDR3 length is 14 residues. Germline assignment: CDR1 MNHNS and CDR2 SASEGT. The CDR3: CASSEEDRSYGYTF. In DNA form, the CDR3 reads TGTGCCAGCAGTGAAGAGGACAGGAGCTATGGCTACACCTTC.

The V call is TRBV13, the J call TRBJ2-3; the D gene is possibly TRBD2 (6 bases). This CDR3 region has 15 residues. Looked up from germline, CDR1 is PRHDT and CDR2 is FYEKMQ (reference sequence). Deletions cut 7 bases from V and 1 base from J, with 15 bases between. The CDR3 DNA reads TGTGCCAGCACCAAGAGCGGAGGGGGCACAGATACGCAGTATTTT. Amino acid sequence: CASTKSGGGTDTQYF.

V is TRBV5-6 and J is TRBJ2-1, with 9 bases identical to TRBD1. The CDR3 is made up of 15 amino acids. V lost 1 base to trimming and J lost 6 bases; unmatched junction nucleotides: 5. Germline CDR1 SGHDT, CDR2 YYEEEE. The CDR3 is CASSLPGQGGNEQFF. Written as DNA, the CDR3 is TGTGCCAGCAGCTTGCCGGGACAGGGAGGCAATGAGCAGTTCTTC.

J is TRBJ1-1 and V is TRBV19; TRBD1 matches 12 bases. V lost 1 base and J lost 1; bases outside the gene matches: 4. Germline CDR1 is LNHDA and CDR2 is SQIVND (reference sequence). This CDR3 is built from 17 residues. The CDR3 coding sequence is TGTGCCAGTAGTATAGTGGGACAGGGGGCTCCGAACACTGAAGCTTTCTTT. Encoded protein: CASSIVGQGAPNTEAFF.

This clone was seen at least ten times. This sequence joins TRBV10-3 and TRBJ1-6, with 8 bases that match TRBD1. CDR1 is ENHRY and CDR2 is SYGVKD in the germline V gene. V lost 6 bases to trimming and J lost 8 bases; unmatched junction nucleotides: 0. This CDR3 has 12 amino acids. CDR3 coding DNA: TGTGCCATCAGGGACAGGGATTCACCCCTCCACTTT. It specifies CAIRDRDSPLHF.

V and J are TRBV28 and TRBJ1-5; possible D gene TRBD1, 6 bases. Trimming pared 2 bases from V and 2 bases from J, leaving 16 bases between. The germline CDR1 and CDR2 sequences are MDHEN and SYDVKM. The CDR3 extends over 17 amino acids. This chain's CDR3 is CASSLRGGQGGNQPQHF. In DNA, the CDR3 is TGTGCCAGCAGTTTAAGGGGGGGGCAGGGAGGCAATCAGCCCCAGCATTTT.

The chain couples TRBV6-5 to TRBJ2-2, with 10 bases lining up with TRBD2. Germline assignment: CDR1 MNHEY and CDR2 SVGAGI. This CDR3 is built from 15 residues. V gave up 9 bases and J gave up 0 bases; unmatched junction bases: 4. The CDR3 reads CASQLAGTNTGELFF. CDR3 DNA: TGTGCCAGTCAACTAGCGGGGACGAACACCGGGGAGCTGTTTTTT.

The V gene is TRBV5-1, the J gene TRBJ2-7, with 8 bases lining up with TRBD1. V lost 3 bases, J lost 3 bases, and 5 bases stayed unmatched. The CDR3 extends over 14 amino acids. CDR1 and CDR2 from the germline V gene are SGHRS and YFSETQ. The CDR3 sequence: CASSSSGQGYEQYF. For the CDR3, the DNA is TGCGCCAGCAGCTCTAGTGGACAGGGCTACGAGCAGTACTTC.

CDR3 DNA: TGTGCCAGCTCACCTTCGGACAGAAACTATGGCTACACCTTC. The encoded protein is CASSPSDRNYGYTF. This chain uses TRBV18 with TRBJ1-2; weak D call: TRBD1 (6 bases). The CDR3 covers 14 residues. Germline V gene lookup returns CDR1 KGHSH and CDR2 LQKENI. The V end was cut by 3 bases, the J end by 2 bases, with 10 bases between.

The DNA for the CDR3 is TGTGCCAGCAGTTCTTCAGGGATAGGGCAGTTCTTC. Amino acid sequence: CASSSSGIGQFF. This sequence joins TRBV6-6 and TRBJ2-1; TRBD1 might be the D (5 bases). The CDR3 is 12 residues long. Looked up from germline, CDR1 is MNHNY and CDR2 is SVGAGI (reference sequence). V was clipped by 4 bases and J by 12 bases, with 13 bases between them.

The chain couples TRBV4-3 to TRBJ2-3; 12 nucleotides align to TRBD2. This CDR3 comprises 17 residues. Trimming took 5 bases from V and 0 from J; bases not matched to a gene: 6. CDR1 LGHNA and CDR2 YSLEER come from the germline V gene. The chain's CDR3 is CASSSRLAGASTDTQYF. The CDR3 DNA follows: TGCGCCAGCAGCTCCCGACTAGCGGGGGCTAGCACAGATACGCAGTATTTT.

V gene TRBV6-5 combines with J gene TRBJ1-3, with D maybe TRBD1 (5 bases). Trimming shortened V by 6 bases and J by 4 bases, and 13 bases separated the two germline ends. The CDR3 has 14 residues. Germline V lookup: CDR1 MNHEY, CDR2 SVGAGI. The CDR3: CASRPGGEGNTIYF. The CDR3 DNA reads as TGTGCCAGCAGGCCCGGGGGGGAAGGAAACACCATATATTTT.

The chain has TRBV7-9 and TRBJ1-1; D might be TRBD1 (5 bases). Trimming stripped 2 bases from V and 8 bases from J, with 9 bases between. This CDR3 has 12 amino acids. Looked up from germline, CDR1 is SEHNR and CDR2 is FQNEAQ (reference sequence). The CDR3 protein is CASSLIAGEAFF. The CDR3 DNA reads TGTGCCAGCAGCTTAATCGCAGGGGAAGCTTTCTTT.

This clone was seen only once. The chain uses TRBV5-1 and TRBJ2-1; 9 nucleotides agree with TRBD1. Germline CDR1 is SGHRS and CDR2 is YFSETQ. This CDR3 comprises 15 residues. The J segment lost 4 bases and the V segment lost 0 bases, leaving 2 bases of the junction unmatched. The CDR3 DNA is TGCGCCAGCAGCTTGGACAGGGGGCAATACAATGAGCAGTTCTTC. Residues: CASSLDRGQYNEQFF. Full variable domain (missing parts from reference TRBV5-1 and TRBJ2-1): KAGVTQTPRYLIKTRGQQVTLSCSPISGHRSVSWYQQTPGQGLQFLFEYFSETQRNKGNFPGRFSGRQFSNSRSEMNVSTLELGDSALYLCASSLDRGQYNEQFFGPGTRLTVL.

The chain links TRBV9 to TRBJ1-2, with 7 bases matching TRBD1. The germline V gene has CDR1 SGDLS and CDR2 YYNGEE. The V segment lost 3 bases and the J segment 2 bases; nucleotides outside the gene matches: 4. The CDR3 extends over 14 amino acids. CDR3 sequence reads: CASSAQTGNYGYTF. The CDR3 nucleotides are TGTGCCAGCAGCGCCCAGACAGGGAACTATGGCTACACCTTC. Combining the CDR3 with reference TRBV9 and TRBJ1-2 gives the whole variable domain DSGVTQTPKHLITATGQRVTLRCSPRSGDLSVYWYQQSLDQGLQFLIQYYNGEERAKGNILERFSAQQFPDLHSELNLSSLELGDSALYFCASSAQTGNYGYTFGSGTRLTVV.

V usage is TRBV19 and J usage is TRBJ1-5; 9 nucleotides align to TRBD1. The CDR3 runs 15 residues. With V trimmed by 4 bases and J by 6 bases, 7 bases remained unmatched. Per the germline V gene, CDR1 is LNHDA and CDR2 is SQIVND (reference sequence). The DNA of the CDR3 is TGTGCCAGTAGTAAACCGGGACAGGGCATTCAGCCCCAGCATTTT. Its protein product is CASSKPGQGIQPQHF.

This sequence joins TRBV6-5 and TRBJ1-5, with D possibly matching TRBD1 (6 bases). Trimming took off 5 bases at V and 4 bases at J, with 12 bases between the two ends. The CDR3 is made up of 14 amino acids. The V gene's germline CDR1 is MNHEY and CDR2 SVGAGI. CDR3 DNA sequence: TGTGCCAGCAGTCCGGACAGACGAAATCAGCCCCAGCATTTT. Protein product: CASSPDRRNQPQHF.